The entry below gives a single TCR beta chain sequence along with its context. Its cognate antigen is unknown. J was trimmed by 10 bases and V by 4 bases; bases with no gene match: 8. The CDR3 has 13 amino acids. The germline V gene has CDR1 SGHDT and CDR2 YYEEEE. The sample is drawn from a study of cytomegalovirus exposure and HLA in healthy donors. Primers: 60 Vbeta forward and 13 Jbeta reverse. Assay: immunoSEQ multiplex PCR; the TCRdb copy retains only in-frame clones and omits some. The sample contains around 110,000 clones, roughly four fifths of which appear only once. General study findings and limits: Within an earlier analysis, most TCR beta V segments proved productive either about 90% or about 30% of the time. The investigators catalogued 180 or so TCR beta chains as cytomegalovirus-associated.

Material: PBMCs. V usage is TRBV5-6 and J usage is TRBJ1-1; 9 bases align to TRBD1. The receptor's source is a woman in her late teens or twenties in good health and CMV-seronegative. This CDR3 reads CASSAGTGPLAFF. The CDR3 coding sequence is TGTGCCAGCAGCGCAGGGACAGGGCCGTTAGCTTTCTTT. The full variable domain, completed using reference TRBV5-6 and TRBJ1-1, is DAGVTQSPTHLIKTRGQQVTLRCSPKSGHDTVSWYQQALGQGPQFIFQYYEEEERQRGNFPDRFSGHQFPNYSSELNVNALLLGDSALYLCASSAGTGPLAFFGQGTRLTVV.